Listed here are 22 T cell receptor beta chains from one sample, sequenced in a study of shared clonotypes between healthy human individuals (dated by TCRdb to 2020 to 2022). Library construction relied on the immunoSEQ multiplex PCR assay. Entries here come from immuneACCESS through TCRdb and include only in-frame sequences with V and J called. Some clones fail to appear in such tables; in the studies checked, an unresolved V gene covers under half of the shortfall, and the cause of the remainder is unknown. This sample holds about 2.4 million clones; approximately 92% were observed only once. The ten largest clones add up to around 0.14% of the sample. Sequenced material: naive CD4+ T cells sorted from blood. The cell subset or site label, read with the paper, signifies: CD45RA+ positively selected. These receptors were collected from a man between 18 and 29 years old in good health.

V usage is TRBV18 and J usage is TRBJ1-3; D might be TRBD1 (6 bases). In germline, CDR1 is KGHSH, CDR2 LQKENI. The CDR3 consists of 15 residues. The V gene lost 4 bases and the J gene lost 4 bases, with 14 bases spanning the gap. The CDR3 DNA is TGTGCCAGCTCACTATACAGGGAAGCCGGAAACACCATATATTTT. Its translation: CASSLYREAGNTIYF.

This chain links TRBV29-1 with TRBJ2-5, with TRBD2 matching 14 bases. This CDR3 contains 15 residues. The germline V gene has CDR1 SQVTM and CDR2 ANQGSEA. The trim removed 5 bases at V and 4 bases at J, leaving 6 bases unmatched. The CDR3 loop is CSVLGLAGEGETQYF. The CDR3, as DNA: TGCAGCGTTTTGGGACTAGCGGGAGAGGGAGAGACCCAGTACTTC.

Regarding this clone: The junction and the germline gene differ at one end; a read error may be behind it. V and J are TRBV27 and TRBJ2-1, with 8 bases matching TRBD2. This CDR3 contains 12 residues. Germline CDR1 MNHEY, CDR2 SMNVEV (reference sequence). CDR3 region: CASSFSGTRAIF. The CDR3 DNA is TGTGCCAGCAGTTTCTCCGGGACTAGGGCAATCTTC.

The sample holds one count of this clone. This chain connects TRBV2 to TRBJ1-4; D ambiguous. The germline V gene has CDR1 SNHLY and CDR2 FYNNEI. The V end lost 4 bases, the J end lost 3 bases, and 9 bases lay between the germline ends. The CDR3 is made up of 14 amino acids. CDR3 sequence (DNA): TGTGCCAGCAGTGCATCCGTGCCTAATGAAAAACTGTTTTTT. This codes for CASSASVPNEKLFF.

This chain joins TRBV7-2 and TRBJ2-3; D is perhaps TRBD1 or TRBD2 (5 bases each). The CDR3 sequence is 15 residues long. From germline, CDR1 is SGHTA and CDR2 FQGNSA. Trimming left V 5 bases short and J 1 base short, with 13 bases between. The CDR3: CASSQGTPRTDTQYF. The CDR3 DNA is TGTGCCAGCAGCCAAGGGACGCCCCGCACAGATACGCAGTATTTT. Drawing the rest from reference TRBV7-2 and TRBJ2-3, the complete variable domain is GAGVSQSPSNKVTEKGKDVELRCDPISGHTALYWYRQSLGQGLEFLIYFQGNSAPDKSGLPSDRFSAERTGGSVSTLTIQRTQQEDSAVYLCASSQGTPRTDTQYFGPGTRLTVL.

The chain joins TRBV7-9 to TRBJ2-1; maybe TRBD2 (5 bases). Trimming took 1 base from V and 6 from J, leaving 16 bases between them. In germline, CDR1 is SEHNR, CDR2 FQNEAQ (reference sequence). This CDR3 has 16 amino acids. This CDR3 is CASSLGASPISNEQFF. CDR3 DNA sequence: TGTGCCAGCAGCTTAGGGGCTAGCCCAATCTCCAATGAGCAGTTCTTC.

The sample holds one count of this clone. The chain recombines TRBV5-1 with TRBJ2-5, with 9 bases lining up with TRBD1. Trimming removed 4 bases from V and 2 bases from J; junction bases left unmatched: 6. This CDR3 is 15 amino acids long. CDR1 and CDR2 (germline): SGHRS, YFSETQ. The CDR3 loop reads CASSPTGGAQETQYF. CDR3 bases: TGCGCCAGCAGCCCGACAGGGGGGGCACAAGAGACCCAGTACTTC. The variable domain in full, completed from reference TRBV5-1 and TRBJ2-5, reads KAGVTQTPRYLIKTRGQQVTLSCSPISGHRSVSWYQQTPGQGLQFLFEYFSETQRNKGNFPGRFSGRQFSNSRSEMNVSTLELGDSALYLCASSPTGGAQETQYFGPGTRLLVL.

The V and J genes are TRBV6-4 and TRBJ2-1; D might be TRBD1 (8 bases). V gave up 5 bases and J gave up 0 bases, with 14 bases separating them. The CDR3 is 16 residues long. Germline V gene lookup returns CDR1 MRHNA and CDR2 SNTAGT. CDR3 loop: CASSYRGGSSYNEQFF. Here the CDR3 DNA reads TGTGCCAGCAGTTACAGGGGGGGTAGCTCCTACAATGAGCAGTTCTTC.

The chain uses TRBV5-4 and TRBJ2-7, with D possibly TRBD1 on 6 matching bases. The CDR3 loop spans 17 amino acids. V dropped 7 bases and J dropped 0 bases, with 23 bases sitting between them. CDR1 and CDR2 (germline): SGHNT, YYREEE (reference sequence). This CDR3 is CASSNWDIESSSYEQYF. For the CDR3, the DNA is TGTGCCAGCTCTAACTGGGACATCGAATCTAGCTCCTACGAGCAGTACTTC. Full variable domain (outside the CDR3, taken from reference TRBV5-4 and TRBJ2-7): ETGVTQSPTHLIKTRGQQVTLRCSSQSGHNTVSWYQQALGQGPQFIFQYYREEENGRGNFPPRFSGLQFPNYSSELNVNALELDDSALYLCASSNWDIESSSYEQYFGPGTRLTVT.

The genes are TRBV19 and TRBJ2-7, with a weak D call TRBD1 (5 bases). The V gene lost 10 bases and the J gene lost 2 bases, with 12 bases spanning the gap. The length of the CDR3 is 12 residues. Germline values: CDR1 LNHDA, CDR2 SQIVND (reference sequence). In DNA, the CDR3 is TGTGCCACCAGACAGACCCCCTACGAGCAGTACTTC. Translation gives CATRQTPYEQYF. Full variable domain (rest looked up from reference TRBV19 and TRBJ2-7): DGGITQSPKYLFRKEGQNVTLSCEQNLNHDAMYWYRQDPGQGLRLIYYSQIVNDFQKGDIAEGYSVSREKKESFPLTVTSAQKNPTAFYLCATRQTPYEQYFGPGTRLTVT.

The CDR3 region has the DNA TGTGCCAGCAGCTGGGGGGGAGATGAGCAGTTCTTC. Residues: CASSWGGDEQFF. The chain links TRBV9 to TRBJ2-1; the match to TRBD2 covers 7 bases. V dropped 4 bases and J dropped 8; count of bases not matched to a gene: 3. The CDR3 has 12 residues. Germline V CDR1 and CDR2: SGDLS, YYNGEE.

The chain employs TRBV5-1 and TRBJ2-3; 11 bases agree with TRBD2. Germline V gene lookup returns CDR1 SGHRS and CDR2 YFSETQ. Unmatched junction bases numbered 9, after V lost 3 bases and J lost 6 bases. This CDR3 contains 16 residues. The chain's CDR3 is CASSSVAGGTWDTQYF. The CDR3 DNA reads TGCGCCAGCAGCTCCGTAGCGGGGGGGACATGGGATACGCAGTATTTT. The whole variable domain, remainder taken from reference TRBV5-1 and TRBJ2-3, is KAGVTQTPRYLIKTRGQQVTLSCSPISGHRSVSWYQQTPGQGLQFLFEYFSETQRNKGNFPGRFSGRQFSNSRSEMNVSTLELGDSALYLCASSSVAGGTWDTQYFGPGTRLTVL.

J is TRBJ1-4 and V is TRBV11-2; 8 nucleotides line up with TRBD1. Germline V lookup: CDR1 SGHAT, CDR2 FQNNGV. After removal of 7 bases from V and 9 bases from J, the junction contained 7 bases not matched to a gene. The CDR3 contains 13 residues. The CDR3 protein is CASTQGAVKKLFF. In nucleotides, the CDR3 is TGTGCCAGCACCCAGGGGGCGGTTAAAAAACTGTTTTTT.

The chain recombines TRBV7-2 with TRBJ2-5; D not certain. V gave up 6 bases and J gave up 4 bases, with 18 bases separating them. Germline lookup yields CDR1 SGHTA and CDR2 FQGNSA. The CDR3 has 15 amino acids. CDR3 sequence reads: CASSQAQRTGETQYF. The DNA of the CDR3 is TGTGCCAGCAGTCAAGCGCAGAGAACCGGAGAGACCCAGTACTTC.

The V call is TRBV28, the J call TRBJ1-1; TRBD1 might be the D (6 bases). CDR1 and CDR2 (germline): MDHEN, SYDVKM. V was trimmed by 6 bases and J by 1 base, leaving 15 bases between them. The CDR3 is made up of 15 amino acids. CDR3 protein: CASSPGGRQNTEAFF. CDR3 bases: TGTGCCAGCAGCCCCGGGGGCCGTCAGAACACTGAAGCTTTCTTT.

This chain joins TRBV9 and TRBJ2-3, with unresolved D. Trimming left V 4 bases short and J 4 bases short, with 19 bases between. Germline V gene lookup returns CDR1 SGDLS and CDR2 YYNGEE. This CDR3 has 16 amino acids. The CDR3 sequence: CASSPSPLTSPDTQYF. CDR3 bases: TGTGCCAGCAGCCCGAGCCCCCTCACCTCCCCAGATACGCAGTATTTT.

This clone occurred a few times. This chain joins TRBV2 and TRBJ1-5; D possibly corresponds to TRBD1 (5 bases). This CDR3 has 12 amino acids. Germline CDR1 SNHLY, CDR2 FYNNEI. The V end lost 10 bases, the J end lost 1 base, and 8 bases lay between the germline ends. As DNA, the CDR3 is TGTGCCACTGGGGGAAGCAATCAGCCCCAGCATTTT. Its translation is CATGGSNQPQHF.

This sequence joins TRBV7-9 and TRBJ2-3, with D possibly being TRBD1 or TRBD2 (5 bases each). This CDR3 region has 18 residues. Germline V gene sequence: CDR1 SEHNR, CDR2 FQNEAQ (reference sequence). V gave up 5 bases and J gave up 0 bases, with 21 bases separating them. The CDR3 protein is CASSPSPGRATSTDTQYF. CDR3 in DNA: TGTGCCAGCAGCCCTAGCCCTGGCAGGGCGACTAGCACAGATACGCAGTATTTT.

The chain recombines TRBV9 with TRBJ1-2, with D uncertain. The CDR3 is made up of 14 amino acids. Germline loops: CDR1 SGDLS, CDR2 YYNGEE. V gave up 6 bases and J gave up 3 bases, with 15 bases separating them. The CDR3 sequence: CASTPGRVDYGYTF. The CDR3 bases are TGTGCCAGCACCCCGGGGAGGGTAGACTATGGCTACACCTTC.

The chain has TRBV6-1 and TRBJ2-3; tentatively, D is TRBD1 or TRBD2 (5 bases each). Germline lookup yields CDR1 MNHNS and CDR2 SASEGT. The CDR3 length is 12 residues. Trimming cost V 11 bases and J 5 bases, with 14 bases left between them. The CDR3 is CAWSVGEDTQYF. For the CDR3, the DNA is TGTGCCTGGTCAGTGGGGGAAGATACGCAGTATTTT.

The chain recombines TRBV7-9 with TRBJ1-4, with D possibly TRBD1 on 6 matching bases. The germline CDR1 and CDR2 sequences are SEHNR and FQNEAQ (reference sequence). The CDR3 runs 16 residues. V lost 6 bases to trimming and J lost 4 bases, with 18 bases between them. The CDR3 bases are TGTGCCAGCAGTTCTACCGGGACACTGAATAATGAAAAACTGTTTTTT. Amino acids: CASSSTGTLNNEKLFF.

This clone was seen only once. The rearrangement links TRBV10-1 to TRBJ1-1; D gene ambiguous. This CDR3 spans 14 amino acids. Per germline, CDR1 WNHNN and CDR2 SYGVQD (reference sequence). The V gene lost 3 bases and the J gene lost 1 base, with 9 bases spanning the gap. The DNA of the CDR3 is TGCGCCAGCAGTGAAACAGTTACGAACACTGAAGCTTTCTTT. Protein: CASSETVTNTEAFF.